This entry features one T cell receptor beta chain sequence. The antigen remains unidentified. This CDR3 has 12 amino acids. Germline values: CDR1 SEHNR, CDR2 FQNEAQ (reference sequence). Trimming stripped 4 bases from V and 4 bases from J, with 8 bases between. Time point given: technical triplicate 2. Unsorted libraries came from 2 million PBMCs stored at -80 °C. Synthesis of cDNA was accomplished via 5'RACE employing 10-nucleotide random UMIs. MiXCR, run by TCRdb on the 5' RACE reads, gives a single entry per CDR3 protein. The data show about 55,000 distinct CDR3 sequences, more than 20% seen once. This sample is drawn from a study of neurological immune-mediated disorders. Study-level results: The absence of any CDR3 amino acid sequence shared by expanded clones across subjects suggests that repertoires were private in all groups.

The sample was PBMCs. The source is a man aged 60 to 69 with HTLV-1-associated myelopathy (HAM/TSP). This chain joins TRBV7-9 and TRBJ2-7; possibly TRBD1 for D (6 bases). CDR3 residues: CASSSRGYEQYF. In DNA form, the CDR3 reads TGTGCCAGCAGCTCCAGGGGATACGAGCAGTACTTC.